This record concerns one T cell receptor (beta chain) sequence. An end of the junction does not agree with germline; a read error may underlie this. CDR1 is SGHRS, CDR2 YFSETQ, per germline. This CDR3 has 15 residues. TCRdb re-derived calls from the PCR reads in MiXCR, one entry per CDR3 protein. The data hold around 460,000 distinct CDR3 sequences, with 20% to 25% observed a single time. This specimen comes from a study of molecular identifiers for immune sequencing clone quantification. The receptor comes from a human donor in good health. Some libraries in this study had Jurkat cell RNA spiked in. The gene calls are TRBV5-1 and TRBJ2-7; no clear D. Sequencing input: naive CD8+ T cells from blood, with Jurkat cell RNA spiked in. Subset given: FACS-sorted CD8+CD4-CCR7+CD45RA+ naive T cells. The CDR3 nucleotides are TGCGCCAGCAGCTTGGTAGGGTCCCTCTCCTACAAGCAGTACTTC. Translating it yields CASSLVGSLSYKQYF.